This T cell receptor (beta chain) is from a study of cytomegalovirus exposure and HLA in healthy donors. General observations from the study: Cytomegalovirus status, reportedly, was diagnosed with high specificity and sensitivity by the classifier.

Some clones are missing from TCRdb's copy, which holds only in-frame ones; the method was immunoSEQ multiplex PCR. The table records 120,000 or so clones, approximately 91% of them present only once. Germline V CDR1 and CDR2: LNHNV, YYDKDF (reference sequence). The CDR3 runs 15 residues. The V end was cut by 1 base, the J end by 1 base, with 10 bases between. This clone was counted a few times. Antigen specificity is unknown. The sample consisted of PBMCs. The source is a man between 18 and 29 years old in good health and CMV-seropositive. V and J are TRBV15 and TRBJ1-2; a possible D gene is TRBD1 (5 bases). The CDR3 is CATSRVGALNYGYTF. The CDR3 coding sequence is TGTGCCACCAGCAGAGTAGGGGCCCTTAACTATGGCTACACCTTC.